This T cell receptor beta chain originates from a study of blood T cell repertoires in COVID-19. Background on the study: Acute-phase and convalescent COVID-19 samples originated in the United States, Italy and Spain. PBMCs, B-cell-depleted T cells, or T cells were the source of the cDNA or gDNA that made up the material.

In the original processing: It was from reference gene primer amplification that nucleated cell counts were estimated. Libraries were prepared by immunoSEQ multiplex PCR; TCRdb keeps only in-frame clonotypes and omits some of them. V and J calls and clone size follow that table, whereas D and trimming were derived from the DNA. The table shows over 150,000 clones, with around 83% occurring only once. Seattle enrolled patients during active infection and tracked them longitudinally. Germline assignment: CDR1 MNHNS and CDR2 SASEGT. CDR3 length: 13 residues. V lost 0 bases and J lost 13, with 13 bases in between.

The TCR comes from an older woman with COVID-19, enrolled during active disease. The rearrangement uses TRBV6-1 and TRBJ2-1, with D maybe TRBD2 (5 bases). Sequenced sample: peripheral blood. CDR3 sequence: CASSEALASLQFF. The CDR3 bases are TGTGCCAGCAGTGAAGCGCTTGCTAGCCTCCAGTTCTTC.